Following are 15 T cell receptor beta chains from one sample sequenced in a study of cytomegalovirus exposure and HLA in healthy donors. The primer mix had 60 Vbeta and 13 Jbeta primers. Repertoires were generated with immunoSEQ multiplex PCR, while TCRdb's copy carries only in-frame clones and drops some. This sample has approximately 130,000 clones, with over 65% found just once. The specimen sequenced was PBMCs. The receptors shown here come from a middle-aged man in good health and CMV-seronegative.

The chain recombines TRBV5-4 with TRBJ2-5, with 11 bases lining up with TRBD2. CDR1 is SGHNT, CDR2 YYREEE, per germline (reference sequence). This CDR3 has 16 residues. With V trimmed by 4 bases and J by 0 bases, 5 bases remained unmatched. The CDR3 coding sequence is TGTGCCAGCAGCAAGCCGGGACTAGCGGACCAAGAGACCCAGTACTTC. Its translation: CASSKPGLADQETQYF.

On this clone: The junction differs from germline at one of its ends, possibly a read error. The rearrangement links TRBV18 to TRBJ2-3, with a weak D call TRBD1 (6 bases). The CDR3 has 17 amino acids. The germline gives CDR1 KGHSH, CDR2 LQKENI. CDR3 region: CASSTRLGQKATDTQYF. The CDR3, as DNA: TGTGCCAGCTCAACTCGCTTAGGACAGAAGGCGACAGACACGCAGTATTTT.

This clone was seen ten or more times. V and J are TRBV28 and TRBJ2-7, with D tentatively TRBD2 (6 bases). From germline, CDR1 is MDHEN and CDR2 SYDVKM. The CDR3 is 16 residues long. The V end lost 6 bases, the J end lost 2 bases, and 20 bases lay between the germline ends. In DNA, the CDR3 is TGTGCCAGCAGACCCACAAGCGGGCCAAGAGCCTACGAGCAGTACTTC. Translating gives CASRPTSGPRAYEQYF.

A few counts support this clone. V is TRBV5-1 and J is TRBJ2-7, with unresolved D. Germline V gives CDR1 SGHRS, CDR2 YFSETQ. The CDR3 is made up of 12 amino acids. V was clipped by 5 bases and J by 0 bases, with 6 bases between them. The chain's CDR3 is CASRLSSYEQYF. CDR3 nucleotides: TGCGCCAGCAGACTGAGCTCCTACGAGCAGTACTTC.

V and J are TRBV7-2 and TRBJ2-1; D not resolved. Germline V CDR1 and CDR2: SGHTA, FQGNSA. The CDR3 is 15 amino acids. Between the trimmed V and J ends, which lost 0 bases and 0 bases, there was a span of 6 bases. The CDR3 coding sequence is TGTGCCAGCAGCTTAGCTCCGAGCTCCTACAATGAGCAGTTCTTC. Amino acid sequence: CASSLAPSSYNEQFF.

This chain joins TRBV2 and TRBJ2-7; D gene uncertain. Trimming cost V 2 bases and J 6 bases, with 5 bases left between them. Germline V gene data show CDR1 as SNHLY and CDR2 as FYNNEI. The CDR3 sequence is 11 residues long. The CDR3 DNA reads as TGTGCCAGCAGTGAATACGGCGAGCAGTACTTC. As protein: CASSEYGEQYF.

This rearrangement joins TRBV5-1 to TRBJ2-3, with 7 nucleotides matching TRBD2. The germline CDR1 and CDR2 sequences are SGHRS and YFSETQ. CDR3 size: 16 residues. The trim removed 0 bases at V and 0 bases at J, leaving 4 bases unmatched. In nucleotides, the CDR3 is TGCGCCAGCAGCTTGGAAACTAGCGCTAGCACAGATACGCAGTATTTT. Protein product: CASSLETSASTDTQYF.

This clone has a handful of counts. The rearrangement joins TRBV7-3 to TRBJ2-3; tentative D call: TRBD2 (6 bases). This CDR3 is 15 amino acids long. The germline V gene has CDR1 SGHTA and CDR2 FQGTGA. V dropped 1 base and J dropped 0 bases, with 8 bases sitting between them. CDR3 amino acids: CASSLIGGSTDTQYF. DNA of the CDR3: TGTGCCAGCAGCTTAATTGGGGGGAGCACAGATACGCAGTATTTT.

The sample holds many counts of this clone. The rearrangement uses TRBV6-4 and TRBJ2-1, with D unclear. Looked up from germline, CDR1 is MRHNA and CDR2 is SNTAGT. The length of the CDR3 is 14 residues. Between the trimmed V and J ends, which lost 3 bases and 4 bases, there was a span of 10 bases. For the CDR3, the DNA is TGTGCCAGCAGTGAGGAAGGAGAATACAATGAGCAGTTCTTC. It yields the protein CASSEEGEYNEQFF.

The chain combines TRBV6-1 with TRBJ1-1; possible D gene TRBD1, 6 bases. Deletions cut 7 bases from V and 6 bases from J, with 18 bases between. The V gene's germline CDR1 is MNHNS and CDR2 SASEGT. This CDR3 comprises 14 residues. CDR3 sequence (DNA): TGTGCCAGCATGGCCCTCAGGGGTATCGCTGAAGCTTTCTTT. Translation gives CASMALRGIAEAFF.

The chain employs TRBV2 and TRBJ1-2; TRBD1 aligns across 8 bases. The CDR3 consists of 13 residues. With 4 bases clipped from V and 7 bases from J, the junction kept 5 bases outside the gene matches. The germline gives CDR1 SNHLY, CDR2 FYNNEI. For the CDR3, the DNA is TGTGCCAGCAGTGCGGACAGGGTGGGTGGCTACACCTTC. This sequence encodes CASSADRVGGYTF.

The chain couples TRBV29-1 to TRBJ1-2, with TRBD1 identical over 7 bases. CDR1 SQVTM and CDR2 ANQGSEA come from the germline V gene. The CDR3 has 12 residues. Trimming at V came to 5 bases and at J to 4 bases, leaving 4 bases not matched to a gene. The CDR3 reads CSVSRDSYGYTF. The DNA for the CDR3 is TGCAGCGTTTCCAGGGACAGCTATGGCTACACCTTC.

This clone is medium-sized by share. The chain carries TRBV6-4 and TRBJ2-2; 8 bases fit TRBD1. The junction had 6 bases not matched to a gene; V was cut back by 3 bases and J by 3 bases. CDR1 MRHNA and CDR2 SNTAGT come from the germline V gene. There are 16 residues in the CDR3. The CDR3 loop is CASSEKDRGDTGELFF. The CDR3 DNA sequence: TGTGCCAGCAGTGAGAAAGACAGGGGCGACACCGGGGAGCTGTTTTTT.

This clone was counted only a few times. This rearrangement joins TRBV27 to TRBJ2-7; 13 nucleotides line up with TRBD2. V was clipped by 5 bases and J by 5 bases; unmatched bases: 12. Germline CDR1 MNHEY, CDR2 SMNVEV (reference sequence). This CDR3 is 17 amino acids long. This chain's CDR3 is CASSARPGLAGMDEQYF. The CDR3, as DNA: TGTGCCAGCAGTGCCCGACCGGGACTAGCGGGAATGGACGAGCAGTACTTC.

The V and J genes are TRBV28 and TRBJ2-2, with a weak D call TRBD1 (5 bases). The V gene lost 7 bases and the J gene lost 4 bases, with 7 bases spanning the gap. The V gene's germline CDR1 is MDHEN and CDR2 SYDVKM. The CDR3 sequence is 12 residues long. The CDR3 spells CASKTGTGELFF. In nucleotides, the CDR3 is TGTGCCAGCAAAACAGGCACCGGGGAGCTGTTTTTT.